This T cell receptor beta chain was sequenced during a study of breast tumors, draining lymph nodes, adjacent tissues. On this clonotype: The antigen is unknown.

One entry per CDR3 protein, called by TCRdb with MiXCR from the multiplex PCR reads. The sample carries around 130,000 distinct CDR3 sequences, 20% to 25% recorded once. Study-wide points: Luminal-like breast cancer showed significantly higher tumor–nontumor repertoire similarity than basal-like. Data fit most tumor T cells coming from lymph node, expanding in tumor.

The CDR3 loop spans 18 amino acids. Per germline, CDR1 MDHEN and CDR2 SYDVKM. Unmatched junction bases numbered 17, after V lost 6 bases and J lost 9 bases. The lymph nodes were axillary draining lymph nodes from breast cancer patients. The sample taken for sequencing was axillary lymph node tissue. The sequence came from a female donor with breast cancer. Some clones in this sample may be carry-over from other donors' samples. The V call is TRBV28, the J call TRBJ2-1; 13 nucleotides agree with TRBD2. The CDR3 reads CASSLGLAGPELDSEQFF. As DNA, the CDR3 is TGTGCCAGCAGCTTGGGACTAGCGGGGCCAGAGCTTGACAGTGAGCAGTTCTTC.